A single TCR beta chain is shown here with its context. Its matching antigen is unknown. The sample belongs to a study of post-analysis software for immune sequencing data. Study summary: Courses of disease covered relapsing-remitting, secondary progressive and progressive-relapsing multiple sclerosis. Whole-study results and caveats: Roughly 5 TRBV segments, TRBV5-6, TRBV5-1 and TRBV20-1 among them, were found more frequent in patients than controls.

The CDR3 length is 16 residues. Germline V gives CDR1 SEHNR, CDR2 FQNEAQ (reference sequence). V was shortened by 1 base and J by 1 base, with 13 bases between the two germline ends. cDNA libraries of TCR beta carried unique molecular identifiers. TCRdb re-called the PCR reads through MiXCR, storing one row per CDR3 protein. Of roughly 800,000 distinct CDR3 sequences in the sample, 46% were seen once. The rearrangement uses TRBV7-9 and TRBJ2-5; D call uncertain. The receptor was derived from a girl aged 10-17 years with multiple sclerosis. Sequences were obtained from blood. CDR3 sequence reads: CASSLGSRLSQETQYF. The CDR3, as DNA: TGTGCCAGCAGCTTAGGATCTCGCTTAAGCCAAGAGACCCAGTACTTC. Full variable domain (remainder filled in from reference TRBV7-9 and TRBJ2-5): DTGVSQNPRHKITKRGQNVTFRCDPISEHNRLYWYRQTLGQGPEFLTYFQNEAQLEKSRLLSDRFSAERPKGSFSTLEIQRTEQGDSAMYLCASSLGSRLSQETQYFGPGTRLLVL.